The rows below give T cell receptor beta chains drawn from one sample of a study of glioma-infiltrating T cells after dendritic cell vaccination. Produced via immunoSEQ multiplex PCR; TCRdb's table is partial and in-frame only. The table records tens of thousands of clones, about 85% of them present only once. The specimen comprised blood, sampled after dendritic cell vaccination. All receptors derive from a human donor with glioblastoma. Each CDR3 is given with its conserved first and last residue. The order of the fields is J gene, V gene, D gene, clone size, CDR3 protein, CDR3 DNA. A D gene is named only where the DNA matches it firmly. A clone size is listed for some rows: how often the clone was seen (once, few, many), or a class if it is expanded.

j_call: TRBJ2-7; v_call: TRBV7-9; d_call: .; clone_size: .; cdr3_aa: CASSLEDSEQYF; cdr3_nt: TGTGCCAGCAGCTTAGAGGACTCGGAGCAGTACTTC
j_call: TRBJ1-5; v_call: TRBV19; d_call: TRBD1; clone_size: .; cdr3_aa: CASSTTDRGSNQPQHF; cdr3_nt: TGTGCCAGTAGTACAACCGACAGGGGCTCCAATCAGCCCCAGCATTTT
j_call: TRBJ2-1; v_call: TRBV12-5; d_call: TRBD2; clone_size: .; cdr3_aa: CASGLGEKGFGTSGRSPYNEQFF; cdr3_nt: TGTGCTAGTGGTTTGGGTGAGAAGGGATTTGGGACTAGCGGGCGATCACCCTACAATGAGCAGTTCTTC
j_call: TRBJ2-5; v_call: TRBV10-1; d_call: TRBD1; clone_size: .; cdr3_aa: CASTYPGQGWICRQDLQETQYF; cdr3_nt: TGCGCCAGCACCTACCCGGGACAGGGGTGGATCTGCCGACAAGACCTCCAAGAGACCCAGTACTTC
j_call: TRBJ2-6; v_call: TRBV30; d_call: TRBD1; clone_size: once; cdr3_aa: CAWRGQGARGANVLTF; cdr3_nt: TGTGCCTGGAGGGGACAGGGGGCGCGTGGGGCCAACGTCCTGACTTTC
j_call: TRBJ2-7; v_call: TRBV27; d_call: TRBD2; clone_size: .; cdr3_aa: CASRRTSDSYEQYF; cdr3_nt: TGTGCCAGCAGAAGGACTAGCGACTCCTACGAGCAGTACTTC
j_call: TRBJ2-3; v_call: TRBV11-3; d_call: TRBD2; clone_size: .; cdr3_aa: CASSLRTSGLDTQYF; cdr3_nt: TGTGCCAGCAGCTTAAGGACTAGCGGTCTAGATACGCAGTATTTT
j_call: TRBJ1-2; v_call: TRBV7-8; d_call: .; clone_size: .; cdr3_aa: CASSLEGAGYGYTF; cdr3_nt: TGTGCCAGCAGCTTAGAAGGGGCTGGGTATGGCTACACCTTC
j_call: TRBJ2-1; v_call: TRBV5-1; d_call: TRBD1; clone_size: once; cdr3_aa: CASSSGQGAYNEQFF; cdr3_nt: TGCGCCAGCAGCTCCGGACAGGGTGCTTACAATGAGCAGTTCTTC
j_call: TRBJ2-1; v_call: TRBV2; d_call: TRBD2; clone_size: .; cdr3_aa: CASSSSGRASYNEQFF; cdr3_nt: TGTGCCAGCAGTAGTAGCGGGAGGGCATCCTACAATGAGCAGTTCTTC
j_call: TRBJ1-2; v_call: TRBV7-2; d_call: TRBD1; clone_size: .; cdr3_aa: CASSPRTGLGYTF; cdr3_nt: TGTGCCAGCAGCCCGAGGACAGGGCTGGGCTACACCTTC
j_call: TRBJ1-1; v_call: TRBV19; d_call: .; clone_size: .; cdr3_aa: CAGIRGYSTHTEAFF; cdr3_nt: TGTGCCGGTATTAGGGGGTACTCTACCCACACTGAAGCTTTCTTT
j_call: TRBJ2-1; v_call: TRBV7-9; d_call: TRBD2; clone_size: .; cdr3_aa: CASSFFRGGDYNEQFF; cdr3_nt: TGTGCCAGCAGCTTTTTCCGCGGGGGGGACTACAATGAGCAGTTCTTC
j_call: TRBJ2-5; v_call: TRBV7-6; d_call: .; clone_size: .; cdr3_aa: CASQGETQYF; cdr3_nt: TGTGCCAGCCAGGGGGAGACCCAGTACTTC
j_call: TRBJ1-5; v_call: TRBV6-6; d_call: .; clone_size: .; cdr3_aa: CASSYRAGNQPQHF; cdr3_nt: TGTGCCAGCAGTTATAGGGCAGGGAATCAGCCCCAGCATTTT
j_call: TRBJ2-1; v_call: TRBV7-3; d_call: .; clone_size: .; cdr3_aa: CASSLGAVGGALYNEQFF; cdr3_nt: TGTGCCAGCAGCTTAGGCGCGGTTGGGGGGGCACTTTACAATGAGCAGTTCTTC
j_call: TRBJ2-2; v_call: TRBV6-1; d_call: TRBD1; clone_size: .; cdr3_aa: CASRQTGDDYGELFF; cdr3_nt: TGTGCCAGCAGACAAACAGGGGATGATTACGGGGAGCTGTTTTTT
j_call: TRBJ2-7; v_call: TRBV7-2; d_call: .; clone_size: .; cdr3_aa: CASSLGGFARQSYEQYF; cdr3_nt: TGTGCCAGCAGCTTAGGAGGTTTCGCGCGACAGTCCTACGAGCAGTACTTC
j_call: TRBJ2-3; v_call: TRBV11-2; d_call: TRBD2; clone_size: .; cdr3_aa: CASSLGVAGGYTDTQYF; cdr3_nt: TGTGCCAGCAGCTTAGGGGTAGCGGGGGGCTACACAGATACGCAGTATTTT
j_call: TRBJ2-1; v_call: TRBV11-2; d_call: TRBD1; clone_size: .; cdr3_aa: CASSLHGRGIDNEQFF; cdr3_nt: TGTGCCAGCAGCTTACATGGCAGGGGGATAGACAATGAGCAGTTCTTC
j_call: TRBJ2-1; v_call: TRBV7-3; d_call: TRBD1; clone_size: .; cdr3_aa: CASSLDLSKGQGSNNEQFF; cdr3_nt: TGTGCCAGCAGCTTAGATCTCTCGAAGGGACAGGGTAGTAACAATGAGCAGTTCTTC
j_call: TRBJ2-2; v_call: TRBV5-1; d_call: TRBD1; clone_size: .; cdr3_aa: CASSSQGGNTGELFF; cdr3_nt: TGCGCCAGCAGCTCACAGGGGGGGAACACCGGGGAGCTGTTTTTT
j_call: TRBJ1-2; v_call: TRBV15; d_call: TRBD1; clone_size: .; cdr3_aa: CATSREGTDYGYTF; cdr3_nt: TGTGCCACCAGCAGAGAGGGGACAGACTATGGCTACACCTTC
j_call: TRBJ1-1; v_call: TRBV7-9; d_call: .; clone_size: .; cdr3_aa: CASSYLGAGNTEAFF; cdr3_nt: TGTGCCAGCAGCTATCTGGGGGCTGGGAACACTGAAGCTTTCTTT
j_call: TRBJ2-3; v_call: TRBV5-6; d_call: .; clone_size: few; cdr3_aa: CASSHKPLWRSGTDTQYF; cdr3_nt: TGTGCCAGCAGCCATAAACCCCTATGGAGGAGTGGCACAGATACGCAGTATTTT
j_call: TRBJ1-1; v_call: TRBV6-1; d_call: .; clone_size: once; cdr3_aa: CASSEALRTEAFF; cdr3_nt: TGTGCCAGCAGTGAAGCGCTTCGGACTGAAGCTTTCTTT
j_call: TRBJ2-3; v_call: TRBV10-3; d_call: TRBD1; clone_size: .; cdr3_aa: CATRQGEGDTQYF; cdr3_nt: TGTGCCACTCGACAGGGGGAAGGAGATACGCAGTATTTT
j_call: TRBJ2-5; v_call: TRBV14; d_call: .; clone_size: few; cdr3_aa: CASSQETPSWYQETQYF; cdr3_nt: TGTGCCAGCAGCCAAGAAACGCCTAGCTGGTACCAAGAGACCCAGTACTTC
j_call: TRBJ2-3; v_call: TRBV5-1; d_call: .; clone_size: .; cdr3_aa: CASSSRSAGRTDTQYF; cdr3_nt: TGCGCCAGCAGCTCCCGGTCGGCTGGGCGCACAGATACGCAGTATTTT
j_call: TRBJ1-2; v_call: TRBV11-2; d_call: .; clone_size: .; cdr3_aa: CASSSPDGLTNYGYTF; cdr3_nt: TGTGCCAGCAGCTCCCCGGACGGACTAACTAACTATGGCTACACCTTC
j_call: TRBJ1-5; v_call: TRBV19; d_call: .; clone_size: .; cdr3_aa: CASSTGTYSNQPQHF; cdr3_nt: TGTGCCAGTAGCACGGGGACTTATAGCAATCAGCCCCAGCATTTT
j_call: TRBJ2-7; v_call: TRBV6-6; d_call: TRBD2; clone_size: .; cdr3_aa: CASRPRGGVAYEQYF; cdr3_nt: TGTGCCAGCAGACCCCGGGGAGGGGTGGCCTACGAGCAGTACTTC
j_call: TRBJ1-5; v_call: TRBV2; d_call: .; clone_size: .; cdr3_aa: CASRDRHSNQPQHF; cdr3_nt: TGTGCCAGCAGGGACAGACATAGCAATCAGCCCCAGCATTTT
j_call: TRBJ1-1; v_call: TRBV28; d_call: .; clone_size: .; cdr3_aa: CASSLSRDTEAFF; cdr3_nt: TGTGCCAGCAGTTTGTCCAGGGACACTGAAGCTTTCTTT
j_call: TRBJ1-2; v_call: TRBV5-8; d_call: TRBD1; clone_size: .; cdr3_aa: CASSRGQVNNYGYTF; cdr3_nt: TGTGCCAGCAGCCGTGGACAGGTTAATAACTATGGCTACACCTTC
j_call: TRBJ2-5; v_call: TRBV25-1; d_call: .; clone_size: .; cdr3_aa: CATQPGSQETQYF; cdr3_nt: TGTGCCACCCAGCCAGGGTCTCAAGAGACCCAGTACTTC
j_call: TRBJ2-7; v_call: TRBV7-2; d_call: .; clone_size: .; cdr3_aa: CASSLAQGYEQYF; cdr3_nt: TGTGCCAGCAGCTTAGCGCAGGGCTACGAGCAGTACTTC
j_call: TRBJ2-1; v_call: TRBV13; d_call: TRBD2; clone_size: .; cdr3_aa: CASSRGAGGSDEQFF; cdr3_nt: TGTGCCAGCAGCCGGGGAGCGGGAGGGAGCGATGAGCAGTTCTTC
j_call: TRBJ2-7; v_call: TRBV5-6; d_call: TRBD2; clone_size: .; cdr3_aa: CASSHGTSGTYEQYF; cdr3_nt: TGTGCCAGCAGCCACGGGACTAGCGGAACCTACGAGCAGTACTTC
j_call: TRBJ2-7; v_call: TRBV19; d_call: TRBD2; clone_size: .; cdr3_aa: CASSIGRSGGPYEQYF; cdr3_nt: TGTGCCAGTAGTATAGGTAGGAGCGGGGGACCCTACGAGCAGTACTTC
j_call: TRBJ2-7; v_call: TRBV9; d_call: .; clone_size: .; cdr3_aa: CASSVEGGPEQYF; cdr3_nt: TGTGCCAGCAGCGTAGAGGGGGGGCCCGAGCAGTACTTC
j_call: TRBJ2-1; v_call: TRBV7-3; d_call: .; clone_size: .; cdr3_aa: CASSLQGSGYEQFF; cdr3_nt: TGTGCCAGCAGCCTTCAGGGGAGTGGATATGAGCAGTTCTTC
j_call: TRBJ2-7; v_call: TRBV9; d_call: TRBD2; clone_size: .; cdr3_aa: CASSAGLEITYEQYF; cdr3_nt: TGTGCCAGCAGCGCGGGACTAGAAATTACCTACGAGCAGTACTTC
j_call: TRBJ1-1; v_call: TRBV28; d_call: TRBD1; clone_size: once; cdr3_aa: CASSFDRARIEAFF; cdr3_nt: TGTGCCAGCAGTTTTGACAGGGCTAGGATTGAAGCTTTCTTT
j_call: TRBJ1-6; v_call: TRBV9; d_call: TRBD1; clone_size: .; cdr3_aa: CASSPRDSLNSPLHF; cdr3_nt: TGTGCCAGCAGCCCTCGGGACAGTCTCAATTCACCCCTCCACTTT
j_call: TRBJ1-2; v_call: TRBV5-8; d_call: .; clone_size: .; cdr3_aa: CASSLAGDYGYTF; cdr3_nt: TGTGCCAGCAGCTTGGCAGGGGACTATGGCTACACCTTC
j_call: TRBJ1-1; v_call: TRBV9; d_call: .; clone_size: .; cdr3_aa: CASSPQGGRMNTEAFF; cdr3_nt: TGTGCCAGCAGCCCCCAGGGAGGGCGGATGAACACTGAAGCTTTCTTT
j_call: TRBJ1-2; v_call: TRBV19; d_call: .; clone_size: .; cdr3_aa: CASSINRERNYGYTF; cdr3_nt: TGTGCCAGTAGTATAAACAGGGAGCGTAACTATGGCTACACCTTC
j_call: TRBJ2-6; v_call: TRBV7-3; d_call: .; clone_size: few; cdr3_aa: CASSSDSSGANVLTF; cdr3_nt: TGTGCCAGCAGCTCGGACAGCTCTGGGGCCAACGTCCTGACTTTC
j_call: TRBJ2-3; v_call: TRBV11-2; d_call: .; clone_size: few; cdr3_aa: CASSRRGPTGTDTQYF; cdr3_nt: TGTGCCAGCAGCCGCCGTGGGCCGACGGGCACAGATACGCAGTATTTT
j_call: TRBJ2-5; v_call: TRBV9; d_call: TRBD2; clone_size: .; cdr3_aa: CASSPSGAAETQYF; cdr3_nt: TGTGCCAGCAGCCCCAGCGGGGCCGCCGAGACCCAGTACTTC